These 11 T cell receptor beta chains were sequenced from one sample in a study of cytomegalovirus exposure and HLA in healthy donors (dated by TCRdb to the late 2010s). Libraries were built with the immunoSEQ multiplex PCR assay. A mixture of 60 forward primers for TCR Vbeta segments and 13 reverse primers for TCR Jbeta segments was used in the multiplex PCR. Drawn from immuneACCESS, this table holds only the in-frame rearrangements with V and J called that TCRdb kept. Clones are partly lost; checked studies trace under half to an unresolved V gene and leave the rest unexplained. In all, the sample holds more than 95,000 clones, and around 15% of those were seen once. The ten largest clonotypes hold about 0.8% of the sample. The material sequenced was PBMCs. The receptors here all came from a female donor in good health and CMV-seronegative.

The gene calls are TRBV15 and TRBJ2-5; 10 nucleotides agree with TRBD2. CDR1 LNHNV and CDR2 YYDKDF come from the germline V gene (reference sequence). J was trimmed by 3 bases and V by 5 bases; bases with no gene match: 6. The CDR3 loop spans 15 amino acids. The CDR3 region is CATSSRTSGEETQYF. CDR3 DNA sequence: TGTGCCACCAGCTCAAGGACTAGCGGAGAAGAGACCCAGTACTTC.

This chain joins TRBV27 and TRBJ2-5; 8 bases line up with TRBD1. J lost 3 bases, V lost 6 bases, and 3 bases had no gene match. Germline CDR1 and CDR2: MNHEY and SMNVEV (reference sequence). The CDR3 contains 13 residues. CDR3 bases: TGTGCCAGCAGCGGACAGGGTAAAGAGACCCAGTACTTC. Protein sequence: CASSGQGKETQYF.

Notes on this clone: Other DNA sequences in the same sample also yield this CDR3. The chain has TRBV7-3 and TRBJ2-3, with D tentatively TRBD2 (6 bases). The germline V gene has CDR1 SGHTA and CDR2 FQGTGA. The CDR3 has 13 amino acids. V dropped 5 bases and J dropped 4 bases, with 10 bases sitting between them. The CDR3 nucleotides read TGTGCCAGCAGCCCTGGAGGGGCAGATACGCAGTATTTT. Translation: CASSPGGADTQYF.

The V gene is TRBV27, the J gene TRBJ1-4; TRBD1 aligns across 7 bases. CDR1 and CDR2 (germline): MNHEY, SMNVEV (reference sequence). The V segment lost 5 bases and the J segment 11 bases; nucleotides outside the gene matches: 11. The CDR3 length is 14 residues. CDR3 DNA sequence: TGTGCCAGCAGTGCACAGGGGACCATAAGGAAACTGTTTTTT. It codes for CASSAQGTIRKLFF. Full variable domain (remainder filled in from reference TRBV27 and TRBJ1-4): EAQVTQNPRYLITVTGKKLTVTCSQNMNHEYMSWYRQDPGLGLRQIYYSMNVEVTDKGDVPEGYKVSRKEKRNFPLILESPSPNQTSLYFCASSAQGTIRKLFFGSGTQLSVL.

This CDR3 is CASSQDRDTYNEQFF. Written as DNA, the CDR3 is TGCGCCAGCAGCCAAGACAGGGACACCTACAATGAGCAGTTCTTC. This chain links TRBV4-1 with TRBJ2-1; D may be TRBD1 (6 bases). Germline V CDR1 and CDR2: MGHRA, YSYEKL. V shed 0 bases and J shed 2 bases, with 8 bases lying between them. The CDR3 sequence is 15 residues long.

This clone was detected a few times. The J gene is TRBJ2-1, the V gene TRBV30, with D possibly TRBD1 on 5 matching bases. CDR1 and CDR2 from the germline V gene are GTSNPN and SVGIG (reference sequence). The CDR3 has 12 residues. The V gene lost 0 bases and the J gene lost 10 bases, with 10 bases spanning the gap. The CDR3 region has the DNA TGTGCCTGGAGTGTCCCAGGGCGCGAGCAGTTCTTC. Its translation: CAWSVPGREQFF.

The table lists this clone with a few counts. The chain joins TRBV30 to TRBJ1-5; D unclear. The germline CDR1 and CDR2 sequences are GTSNPN and SVGIG (reference sequence). Between the trimmed V and J ends, which lost 2 bases and 6 bases, there was a span of 17 bases. The CDR3 is 15 residues long. CDR3 in amino acids: CAWSRTLGLGQPQHF. The CDR3, as DNA: TGTGCCTGGAGTAGGACTCTGGGGTTAGGTCAGCCCCAGCATTTT.

In its sample, this clone was seen a few times. J is TRBJ2-2 and V is TRBV14, with no clear D. The CDR3 spans 15 residues. Per the germline V gene, CDR1 is SGHDN and CDR2 is FVKESK. Trimming took off 4 bases at V and 4 bases at J, with 13 bases between the two ends. CDR3 coding DNA: TGTGCCAGCAGCCCCCACATCACCATCACCGGGGAGCTGTTTTTT. It is translated as CASSPHITITGELFF.

The chain links TRBV10-3 to TRBJ1-5, with unresolved D. Trimming took off 3 bases at V and 0 bases at J, with 3 bases between the two ends. Germline V gene lookup returns CDR1 ENHRY and CDR2 SYGVKD. The CDR3 consists of 13 residues. The CDR3: CAISDSSNQPQHF. CDR3 DNA sequence: TGTGCCATCAGTGACAGTAGCAATCAGCCCCAGCATTTT.

This clone has just a few counts. The V gene is TRBV6-1, the J gene TRBJ2-7; D is unclear. The length of the CDR3 is 11 residues. CDR1 and CDR2 from the germline V gene are MNHNS and SASEGT. Trimming cost V 8 bases and J 1 base, with 6 bases left between them. CDR3 sequence (DNA): TGTGCCAGCGTTAGATCCTACGAGCAGTACTTC. Amino acid sequence: CASVRSYEQYF.

To note about this clone: One end of the junction fails to match germline, which may point to a read error. The same CDR3 arises from other DNA sequences in this sample as well. The chain couples TRBV7-2 to TRBJ1-2, with 11 bases fitting TRBD1. The CDR3 sequence is 18 residues long. Per germline, CDR1 SGHTA and CDR2 FQGNSA. The CDR3: CASSSQILRDRGIDGYTF. As DNA, the CDR3 is TGTGCCAGCAGCTCACAGATCCTCCGGGACAGGGGGATTGATGGGTACACCTTC.